This TCR beta chain was recovered during a study of shared clonotypes between healthy human individuals. The CDR3 has 13 residues. CDR1 and CDR2 from the germline V gene are SGHNT and YYREEE (reference sequence). Trimming left V 4 bases short and J 3 bases short, with 11 bases between. This clone was detected only once. Several immunoSEQ plates received, in even portions, the genomic DNA of each subset. Produced via immunoSEQ multiplex PCR; TCRdb's table is partial and in-frame only. The sample includes some 1.1 million clones, approximately 80% seen only once; the top ten take 0.7% to 0.95%. The V gene is TRBV5-4, the J gene TRBJ2-7, with a possible D match to TRBD2 (6 bases). Sequencing was performed on memory CD4+ T cells from PBMCs. As for subset: CD45RA-negative fraction. This receptor was identified in a man in his late teens or twenties in good health. Some clones in this sample may be carry-over from other donors' samples. CDR3 coding DNA: TGTGCCAGCAGCCCTGCGGGGTACTACGAGCAGTACTTC. Encoded protein: CASSPAGYYEQYF.